This T cell receptor beta chain comes out of a study of T cell repertoires in cytomegalovirus infection. Study at large: Both CMV infection and a matching HLA type were indicated by public TCR beta signatures.

Study-wide results and limits: The ex vivo response was dominated by HLA-C-restricted CMV-specific TCR beta clonotypes.

TCRdb passed the reads through MiXCR, listing each CDR3 protein once. The sample consists of 290,000 or so distinct CDR3 sequences, about 25% of them appearing once. CDR1 is SGHNT and CDR2 is YENEEA in the germline V gene. V was pared by 2 bases and J by 4 bases, with 5 bases of the junction left unmatched. This CDR3 has 15 amino acids. This clonotype was counted at least ten times. Antigen: not known. Input material: PBMCs. This clonotype originated in a human donor in good health (CMV status not recorded). Some clones in this sample may be carry-over from other donors' samples. The chain employs TRBV11-3 and TRBJ1-3, with TRBD1 matching over 7 bases. CDR3 nucleotide sequence: TGTGCCAGCAGCTTATCCGGGACAGAAGGAAACACCATATATTTT. Translating gives CASSLSGTEGNTIYF.